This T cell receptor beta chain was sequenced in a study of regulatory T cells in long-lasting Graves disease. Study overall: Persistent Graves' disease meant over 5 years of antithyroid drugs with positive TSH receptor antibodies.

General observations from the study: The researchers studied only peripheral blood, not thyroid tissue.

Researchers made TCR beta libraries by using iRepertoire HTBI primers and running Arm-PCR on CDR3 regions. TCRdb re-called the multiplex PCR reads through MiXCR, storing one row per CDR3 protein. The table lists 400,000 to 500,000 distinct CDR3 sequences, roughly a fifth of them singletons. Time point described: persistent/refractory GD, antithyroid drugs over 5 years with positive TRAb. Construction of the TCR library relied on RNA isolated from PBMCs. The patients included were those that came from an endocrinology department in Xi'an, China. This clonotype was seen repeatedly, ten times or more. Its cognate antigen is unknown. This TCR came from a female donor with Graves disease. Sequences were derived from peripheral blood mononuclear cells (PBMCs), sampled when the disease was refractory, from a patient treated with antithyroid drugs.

The CDR3 loop reads CASSHDRAAVNEKLFF. DNA for the CDR3: TGTGCCAGCAGCCACGACAGGGCCGCTGTAAATGAAAAACTGTTTTTT. This chain links TRBV28 with TRBJ1-4, with TRBD1 matching 7 bases. From germline, CDR1 is MDHEN and CDR2 SYDVKM. The CDR3 has 16 residues. The junction had 12 bases not matched to a gene; V was cut back by 6 bases and J by 5 bases.